These 26 T cell receptor beta chains were sequenced from one sample in a study of shared clonotypes between healthy human individuals. The table came from immunoSEQ multiplex PCR; TCRdb's copy has only in-frame clones and leaves some out. The repertoire holds around 2.1 million clones, about 92% seen once, with around 1.7% in the top ten. CD8 cells classed as naive were CD45RO-negative and positively selected for CCR7, excluding terminally differentiated effector memory CD45RA+ cells. The sample consisted of naive CD8+ T cells from PBMCs. The receptors were sampled from a young man in good health. Some clones in this sample may be carry-over from other donors' samples.

The chain uses TRBV5-5 and TRBJ2-7; D is possibly TRBD2 (6 bases). V lost 3 bases, J lost 6 bases, and 13 bases lay in between. The CDR3 extends over 13 amino acids. Germline CDR1 and CDR2: SGHKS and YYEKEE (reference sequence). CDR3 sequence: CASSWEEGSEQYF. CDR3 DNA sequence: TGTGCCAGCAGCTGGGAGGAGGGGAGCGAGCAGTACTTC.

The chain is built from TRBV29-1 and TRBJ2-1, with 7 bases aligning to TRBD1. The J segment lost 1 base and the V segment lost 7 bases, leaving 7 bases of the junction unmatched. CDR3 length: 14 amino acids. From germline, CDR1 is SQVTM and CDR2 ANQGSEA. The CDR3 loop reads CSAGDSLSYNEQFF. The DNA of the CDR3 is TGCAGCGCCGGGGACAGCCTTTCCTACAATGAGCAGTTCTTC.

CDR3 sequence reads: CSVDGQFGGDTEAFF. The CDR3 DNA sequence: TGCAGCGTTGACGGACAGTTCGGGGGGGACACTGAAGCTTTCTTT. The chain couples TRBV29-1 to TRBJ1-1, with D perhaps TRBD1 (6 bases). The V end lost 3 bases, the J end lost 3 bases, and 17 bases lay between the germline ends. CDR3 length equals 15 residues. Germline V gives CDR1 SQVTM, CDR2 ANQGSEA.

The V call is TRBV28, the J call TRBJ1-1; perhaps TRBD1 as D (5 bases). CDR1 and CDR2 (germline): MDHEN, SYDVKM. Between the trimmed V and J ends, which lost 7 bases and 0 bases, there was a span of 21 bases. This CDR3 spans 17 amino acids. CDR3 sequence: CASTSPRGGILNTEAFF. For the CDR3, the DNA is TGTGCCAGCACCTCACCCCGGGGGGGAATCTTGAACACTGAAGCTTTCTTT.

CDR3 sequence: CASRTGGGGEKLFF. The CDR3 nucleotides are TGTGCCAGCCGTACTGGGGGCGGTGGCGAAAAACTGTTTTTT. This chain joins TRBV7-9 and TRBJ1-4; weak D call: TRBD1 (6 bases). The germline gives CDR1 SEHNR, CDR2 FQNEAQ (reference sequence). V was trimmed by 8 bases and J by 8 bases, leaving 18 bases between them. This CDR3 has 14 amino acids.

The chain joins TRBV25-1 to TRBJ2-7, with 9 bases fitting TRBD2. J lost 3 bases, V lost 5 bases, and 5 bases had no gene match. CDR3 length: 14 amino acids. CDR1 is MGHDK, CDR2 SYGVNS, per germline. The CDR3 nucleotides are TGTGCCAGCAGTATACTAGCGGGTGACTACGAGCAGTACTTC. This gives the protein CASSILAGDYEQYF.

The rearrangement joins TRBV9 to TRBJ2-7; 10 nucleotides agree with TRBD2. The ends lost 0 bases at V and 5 bases at J; junction bases unmatched: 11. The germline CDR1 and CDR2 sequences are SGDLS and YYNGEE. The CDR3 sequence is 17 residues long. This CDR3 reads CASSVGPSGRTGHEQYF. The CDR3 nucleotides read TGTGCCAGCAGCGTAGGCCCTAGCGGGAGAACGGGCCACGAGCAGTACTTC.

J is TRBJ2-6 and V is TRBV9; no firm D call. V was clipped by 0 bases and J by 1 base, with 17 bases between them. The CDR3 length is 19 residues. Germline V gene lookup returns CDR1 SGDLS and CDR2 YYNGEE. Here the CDR3 DNA reads TGTGCCAGCAGCGTAGCTGTCCAGTCCTCCAGGTCTGGGGCCAACGTCCTGACTTTC. Translation: CASSVAVQSSRSGANVLTF.

The chain links TRBV30 to TRBJ1-1; D not resolved. This CDR3 has 13 amino acids. From germline, CDR1 is GTSNPN and CDR2 SVGIG (reference sequence). The germline V and J ends were trimmed by 0 bases and 3 bases, with 8 bases remaining between them. The CDR3 bases are TGTGCCTGGAGTGTAGGAGCGGACACTGAAGCTTTCTTT. Translation gives CAWSVGADTEAFF.

Regarding this clone: Within the sample, other DNA sequences also encode this same CDR3. This chain links TRBV9 with TRBJ2-7, with a tentative D call TRBD2 (6 bases). V shed 3 bases and J shed 2 bases, with 12 bases lying between them. The CDR3 is 14 residues long. Germline V gene lookup returns CDR1 SGDLS and CDR2 YYNGEE. CDR3 coding DNA: TGTGCCAGCAGCGGGAGGGACTCAACCTACGAGCAGTACTTC. Amino acids: CASSGRDSTYEQYF.

The V and J genes are TRBV5-1 and TRBJ2-2; possibly TRBD1 for D (5 bases). The V and J ends lost 5 bases and 7 bases respectively, with 21 bases between them. The CDR3 is 16 residues long. Germline V gene sequence: CDR1 SGHRS, CDR2 YFSETQ. The CDR3 spells CASRGGVSGLIGELFF. CDR3 bases: TGCGCCAGCAGGGGTGGCGTGTCAGGGCTTATCGGGGAGCTGTTTTTT.

A word on this clone: The same CDR3 arises from other DNA sequences in this sample as well. The chain uses TRBV18 and TRBJ2-7; 14 nucleotides align to TRBD2. CDR3 length: 15 residues. Germline CDR1 reads KGHSH; CDR2 reads LQKENI. V was pared by 2 bases and J by 5 bases, with 2 bases of the junction left unmatched. CDR3: CASSPGTSGSHEQYF. The CDR3 region has the DNA TGTGCCAGCTCACCAGGGACTAGCGGGAGCCACGAGCAGTACTTC.

For this clone: This sample also contains other DNA sequences that code for the same CDR3. This chain links TRBV5-1 with TRBJ2-7, with 9 bases aligning to TRBD2. V shed 7 bases, J shed 3 bases, and the junction held 8 bases outside the gene matches. Germline assignment: CDR1 SGHRS and CDR2 YFSETQ. The CDR3 totals 14 residues. CDR3 loop: CASSLGAGGYEQYF. The CDR3 bases are TGCGCCAGCTCCCTGGGAGCGGGAGGCTACGAGCAGTACTTC.

The chain links TRBV30 to TRBJ1-1; tentatively, D is TRBD1 (5 bases). This CDR3 spans 15 amino acids. Germline values: CDR1 GTSNPN, CDR2 SVGIG (reference sequence). V lost 0 bases, J lost 2 bases, and 13 bases lay in between. The CDR3 region has the DNA TGTGCCTGGAGTGTACTTGGGGGTTATAACACTGAAGCTTTCTTT. Amino acid sequence: CAWSVLGGYNTEAFF.

A word on this clone: Within the sample, other DNA sequences also encode this same CDR3. This chain links TRBV30 with TRBJ1-1; D is unresolved. The CDR3 is 13 residues long. Germline V gene sequence: CDR1 GTSNPN, CDR2 SVGIG (reference sequence). V was trimmed by 0 bases and J by 2 bases, leaving 7 bases between them. The CDR3 DNA follows: TGTGCCTGGAGTGTTCAGGTCAACACTGAAGCTTTCTTT. As protein: CAWSVQVNTEAFF.

The gene calls are TRBV14 and TRBJ2-7; TRBD1 agrees at 7 bases. The CDR3 sequence is 13 residues long. The J segment lost 4 bases and the V segment lost 9 bases, leaving 9 bases of the junction unmatched. Germline values: CDR1 SGHDN, CDR2 FVKESK. CDR3 in amino acids: CARAWDSSYEQYF. The DNA of the CDR3 is TGTGCCAGAGCCTGGGACAGCTCTTACGAGCAGTACTTC.

The rearrangement links TRBV7-2 to TRBJ1-2; 8 positions agree with TRBD1. The CDR3 spans 17 residues. Trimming took 1 base from V and 5 from J; bases not matched to a gene: 12. CDR1 and CDR2 from the germline V gene are SGHTA and FQGNSA. The CDR3 spells CASSLVAGQGGQYGYTF. As DNA, the CDR3 is TGTGCCAGCAGCTTAGTGGCTGGACAGGGAGGTCAGTATGGCTACACCTTC.

The chain recombines TRBV7-8 with TRBJ1-1; possible D gene TRBD1, 5 bases. V lost 5 bases and J lost 3, with 19 bases in between. The CDR3 consists of 16 residues. The germline V gene encodes CDR1 SGHVS and CDR2 FQNEAQ. CDR3 nucleotides: TGTGCCAGCAGCCCCTCCTTGTACGGGACGGACACTGAAGCTTTCTTT. It encodes CASSPSLYGTDTEAFF. The full variable domain, rest sourced from reference TRBV7-8 and TRBJ1-1, is GAGVSQSPRYKVAKRGQDVALRCDPISGHVSLFWYQQALGQGPEFLTYFQNEAQLDKSGLPSDRFFAERPEGSVSTLKIQRTQQEDSAVYLCASSPSLYGTDTEAFFGQGTRLTVV.

The chain has TRBV28 and TRBJ2-1; D remains unclear. Germline assignment: CDR1 MDHEN and CDR2 SYDVKM. Trimming pared 6 bases from V and 4 bases from J, leaving 16 bases between. There are 15 residues in the CDR3. CDR3 loop: CASSRKSMTYNEQFF. In nucleotides, the CDR3 is TGTGCCAGCAGCCGGAAATCTATGACTTACAATGAGCAGTTCTTC.

The CDR3 is CASSFSGTVSGNTIYF. DNA for the CDR3: TGTGCCAGCAGTTTCAGTGGGACAGTCTCTGGAAACACCATATATTTT. This sequence joins TRBV28 and TRBJ1-3; 7 positions match TRBD1. Germline CDR1 reads MDHEN; CDR2 reads SYDVKM. CDR3 length: 16 residues. The junction had 5 bases not matched to a gene; V was cut back by 3 bases and J by 0 bases.

V is TRBV4-1 and J is TRBJ2-3; 14 positions agree with TRBD2. The CDR3 extends over 16 amino acids. Trimming took 4 bases from V and 2 from J; bases not matched to a gene: 2. The germline V gene has CDR1 MGHRA and CDR2 YSYEKL. The CDR3 loop reads CASSPGLAGATDTQYF. Written as DNA, the CDR3 is TGCGCCAGCAGCCCGGGACTAGCGGGAGCCACAGATACGCAGTATTTT.

The chain has TRBV10-3 and TRBJ2-7; TRBD2 agrees at 9 bases. CDR3 length equals 15 residues. Per the germline V gene, CDR1 is ENHRY and CDR2 is SYGVKD. Trimming cost V 3 bases and J 7 bases; bases outside gene matches: 10. CDR3 sequence reads: CAISDSLAGTREQYF. The CDR3 DNA reads TGTGCCATCAGTGACAGTCTAGCGGGAACGCGAGAGCAGTACTTC.

This chain uses TRBV27 with TRBJ1-5; D is unclear. CDR1 is MNHEY, CDR2 SMNVEV, per germline (reference sequence). V dropped 5 bases and J dropped 6 bases, with 11 bases sitting between them. The CDR3 has 13 residues. The CDR3 DNA reads TGTGCCAGCAGTGAGGGTCGTGGTCAGCCCCAGCATTTT. This codes for CASSEGRGQPQHF.

V is TRBV6-1 and J is TRBJ2-7; TRBD1 agrees at 12 bases. The CDR3 runs 14 residues. Germline V lookup: CDR1 MNHNS, CDR2 SASEGT. The ends lost 6 bases at V and 6 bases at J; junction bases unmatched: 6. The CDR3 DNA reads TGTGCCAGCAGGAAGGGACAGGGGGCTGGCGAGCAGTACTTC. Translated, it gives CASRKGQGAGEQYF.

The rearrangement joins TRBV10-3 to TRBJ2-7, with D unresolved. V was cut by 6 bases and J by 3 bases, with 12 bases left in between. Germline V gene lookup returns CDR1 ENHRY and CDR2 SYGVKD. The CDR3 is 13 residues long. The CDR3 coding sequence is TGTGCCATCAGAAGTCTTTCGGGCTACGAGCAGTACTTC. It translates to CAIRSLSGYEQYF.

This rearrangement joins TRBV5-6 to TRBJ2-1; D gene uncertain. Trimming cost V 2 bases and J 9 bases, with 6 bases left between them. The germline V gene has CDR1 SGHDT and CDR2 YYEEEE. CDR3 size: 11 residues. This CDR3 is CASSFTSEQFF. The CDR3 DNA reads TGTGCCAGCAGCTTCACGAGTGAGCAGTTCTTC.